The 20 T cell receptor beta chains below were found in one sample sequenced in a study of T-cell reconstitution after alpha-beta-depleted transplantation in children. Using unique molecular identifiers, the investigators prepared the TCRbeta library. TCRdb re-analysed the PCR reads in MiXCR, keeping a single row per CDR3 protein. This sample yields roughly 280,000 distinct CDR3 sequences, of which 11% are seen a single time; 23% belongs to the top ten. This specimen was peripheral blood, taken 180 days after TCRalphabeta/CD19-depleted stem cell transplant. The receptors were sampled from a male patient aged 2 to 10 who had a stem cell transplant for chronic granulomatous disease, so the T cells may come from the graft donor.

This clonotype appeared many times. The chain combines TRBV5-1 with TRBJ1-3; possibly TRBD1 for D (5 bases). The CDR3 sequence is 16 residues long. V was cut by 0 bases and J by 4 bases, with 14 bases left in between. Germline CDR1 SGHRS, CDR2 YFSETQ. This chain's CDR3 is CASSLEGTQLGNTIYF. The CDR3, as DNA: TGCGCCAGCAGCTTGGAAGGGACTCAACTAGGAAACACCATATATTTT.

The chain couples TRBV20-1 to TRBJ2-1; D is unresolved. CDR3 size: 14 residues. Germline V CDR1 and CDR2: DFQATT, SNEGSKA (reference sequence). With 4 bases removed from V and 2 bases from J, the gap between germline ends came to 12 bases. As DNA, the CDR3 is TGCAGTGCTAAATTCCGGAACCCCTACAATGAGCAGTTCTTC. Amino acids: CSAKFRNPYNEQFF.

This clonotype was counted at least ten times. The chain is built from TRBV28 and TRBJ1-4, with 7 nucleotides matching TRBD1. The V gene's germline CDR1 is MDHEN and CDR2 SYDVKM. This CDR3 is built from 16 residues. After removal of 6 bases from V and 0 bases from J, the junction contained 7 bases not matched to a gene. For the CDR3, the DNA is TGTGCCAGCAGGGACAGGACCTTTGCAACTAATGAAAAACTGTTTTTT. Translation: CASRDRTFATNEKLFF.

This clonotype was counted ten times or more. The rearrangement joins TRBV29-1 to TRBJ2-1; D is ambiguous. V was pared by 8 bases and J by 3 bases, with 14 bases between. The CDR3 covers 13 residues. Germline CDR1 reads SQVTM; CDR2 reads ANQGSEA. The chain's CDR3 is CSSVAPDYNEQFF. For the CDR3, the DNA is TGCAGCTCTGTGGCGCCCGACTACAATGAGCAGTTCTTC.

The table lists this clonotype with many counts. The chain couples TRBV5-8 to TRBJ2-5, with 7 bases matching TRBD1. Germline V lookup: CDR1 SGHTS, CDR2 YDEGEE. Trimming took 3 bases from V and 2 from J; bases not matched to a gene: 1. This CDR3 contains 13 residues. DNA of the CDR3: TGTGCCAGCAGCTGGGACAGACAAGAGACCCAGTACTTC. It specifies CASSWDRQETQYF.

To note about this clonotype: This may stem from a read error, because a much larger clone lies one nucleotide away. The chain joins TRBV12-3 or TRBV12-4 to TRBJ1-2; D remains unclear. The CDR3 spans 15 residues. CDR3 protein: CASSPGLEDGYGNTF. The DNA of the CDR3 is TGTGCCAGCAGCCCTGGCCTTGAAGACGGCTATGGCAACACCTTC.

The CDR3 DNA reads as TGTGCCAGCAGCGGTACAGGGGTTGAGCAGTTCTTC. Translation gives CASSGTGVEQFF. The chain uses TRBV2 and TRBJ2-1; 7 bases are shared with TRBD1. The length of the CDR3 is 12 residues. The trim removed 6 bases at V and 9 bases at J, leaving 5 bases unmatched. Germline V gene data show CDR1 as SNHLY and CDR2 as FYNNEI.

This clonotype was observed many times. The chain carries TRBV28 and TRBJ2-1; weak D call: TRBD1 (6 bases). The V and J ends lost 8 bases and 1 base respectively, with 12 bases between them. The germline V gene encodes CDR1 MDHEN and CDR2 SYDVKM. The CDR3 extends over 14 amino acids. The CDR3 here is CASGTGISYNEQFF. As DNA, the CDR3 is TGTGCCAGCGGAACAGGGATTTCCTACAATGAGCAGTTCTTC.

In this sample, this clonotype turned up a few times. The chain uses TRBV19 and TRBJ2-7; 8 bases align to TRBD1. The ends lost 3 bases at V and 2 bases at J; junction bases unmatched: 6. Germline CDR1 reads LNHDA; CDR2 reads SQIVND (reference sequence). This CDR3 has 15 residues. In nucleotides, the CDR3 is TGTGCCAGTAGTATGCGCAGGGGGCTACCCTACGAGCAGTACTTC. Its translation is CASSMRRGLPYEQYF.

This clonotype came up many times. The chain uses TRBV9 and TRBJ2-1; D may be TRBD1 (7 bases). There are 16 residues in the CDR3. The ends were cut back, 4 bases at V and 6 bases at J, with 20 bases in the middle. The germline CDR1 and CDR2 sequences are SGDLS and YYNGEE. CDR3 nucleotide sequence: TGTGCCAGCAGCTTGGCTTCCGGGACAGCGGGCAATGAGCAGTTCTTC. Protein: CASSLASGTAGNEQFF.

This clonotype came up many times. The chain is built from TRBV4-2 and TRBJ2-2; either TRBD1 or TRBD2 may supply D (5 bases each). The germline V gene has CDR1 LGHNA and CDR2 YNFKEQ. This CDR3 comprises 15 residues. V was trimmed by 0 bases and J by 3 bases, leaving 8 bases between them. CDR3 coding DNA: TGTGCCAGCAGCCAAGAATGGGACGACACCGGGGAGCTGTTTTTT. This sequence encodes CASSQEWDDTGELFF.

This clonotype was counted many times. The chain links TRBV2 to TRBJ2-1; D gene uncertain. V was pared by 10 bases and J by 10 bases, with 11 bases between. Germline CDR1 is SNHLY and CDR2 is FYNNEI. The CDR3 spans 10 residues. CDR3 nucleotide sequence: TGTGCCACCGTCTTTAGCGAGCAGTTCTTC. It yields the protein CATVFSEQFF.

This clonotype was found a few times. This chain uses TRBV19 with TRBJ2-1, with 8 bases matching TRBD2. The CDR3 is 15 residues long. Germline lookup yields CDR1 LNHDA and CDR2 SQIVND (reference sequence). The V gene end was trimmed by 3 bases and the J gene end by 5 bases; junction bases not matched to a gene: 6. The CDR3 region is CASSIGTSGNNEQFF. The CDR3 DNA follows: TGTGCCAGTAGTATCGGAACTAGCGGTAACAATGAGCAGTTCTTC.

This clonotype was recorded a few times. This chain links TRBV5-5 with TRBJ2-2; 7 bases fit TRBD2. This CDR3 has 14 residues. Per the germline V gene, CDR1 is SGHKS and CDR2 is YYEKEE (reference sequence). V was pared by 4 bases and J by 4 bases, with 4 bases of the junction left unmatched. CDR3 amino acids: CASSRGLPTGELFF. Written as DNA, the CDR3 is TGTGCCAGCAGCAGGGGACTACCCACCGGGGAGCTGTTTTTT.

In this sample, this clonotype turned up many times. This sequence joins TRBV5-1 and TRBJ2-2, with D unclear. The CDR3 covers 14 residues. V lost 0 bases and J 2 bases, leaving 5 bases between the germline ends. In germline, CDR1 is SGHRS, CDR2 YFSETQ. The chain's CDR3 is CASSLGKNTGELFF. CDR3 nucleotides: TGCGCCAGCAGCTTGGGAAAAAACACCGGGGAGCTGTTTTTT.

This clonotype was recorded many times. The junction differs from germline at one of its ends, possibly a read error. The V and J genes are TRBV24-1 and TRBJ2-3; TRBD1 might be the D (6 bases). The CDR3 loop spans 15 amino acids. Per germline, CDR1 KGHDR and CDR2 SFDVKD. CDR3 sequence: CATSGGQGITDTQYF. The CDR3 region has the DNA TGTGCCACGAGTGGCGGGCAGGGGATCACAGATACGCAGTATTTT.

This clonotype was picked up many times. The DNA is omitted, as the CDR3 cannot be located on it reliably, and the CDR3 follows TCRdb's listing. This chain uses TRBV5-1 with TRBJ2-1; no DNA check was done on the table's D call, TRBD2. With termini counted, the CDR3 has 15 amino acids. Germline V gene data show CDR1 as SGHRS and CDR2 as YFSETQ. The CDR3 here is CASSSSGLAGYEQFF.

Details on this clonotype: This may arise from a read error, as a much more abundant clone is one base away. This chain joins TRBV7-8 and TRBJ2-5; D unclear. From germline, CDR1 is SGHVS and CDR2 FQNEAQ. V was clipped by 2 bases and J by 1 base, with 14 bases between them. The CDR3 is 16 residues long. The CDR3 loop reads CASSLHPPDPQETQYF. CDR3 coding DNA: TGTGCCAGCAGCTTACACCCACCGGATCCCCAAGAGACCCAGTACTTC.

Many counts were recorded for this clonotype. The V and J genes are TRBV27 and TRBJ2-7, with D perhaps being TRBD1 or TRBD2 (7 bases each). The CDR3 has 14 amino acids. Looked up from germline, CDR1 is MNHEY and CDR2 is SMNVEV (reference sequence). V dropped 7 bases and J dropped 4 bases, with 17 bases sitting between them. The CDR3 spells CASNREGAGYEQYF. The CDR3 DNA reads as TGTGCCAGCAACAGGGAGGGGGCTGGGTACGAGCAGTACTTC.

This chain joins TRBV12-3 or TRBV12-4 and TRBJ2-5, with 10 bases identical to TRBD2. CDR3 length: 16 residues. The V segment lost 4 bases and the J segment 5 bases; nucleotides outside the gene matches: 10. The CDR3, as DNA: TGTGCCAGCAGTTCCCTGGGATCAGCGGGGGGGGAGACCCAGTACTTC. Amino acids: CASSSLGSAGGETQYF.